A selection of T cell receptor beta chains follows, all from one sample in a study of blood T cell repertoires in COVID-19. Profiling relied on immunoSEQ multiplex PCR, and the TCRdb table lists in-frame clones only, not all of them. The sample consists of about 280,000 clones, 89% of them appearing once. The sequenced material came from peripheral blood. These TCRs come from a woman in her twenties or thirties with COVID-19, enrolled during active disease. The CDR3 runs from the conserved cysteine through the conserved F or W. The order of the fields is J gene, V gene, clone size, D gene, CDR3 protein, CDR3 DNA. D genes are given only for firm matches. Size is stated for part of the rows, as once, few or many counts, or as a class when the clone is expanded.

TRBJ2-1	TRBV18	few	.	CASSPAGWHEQFF	TGTGCCAGCTCACCAGCTGGCTGGCATGAGCAGTTCTTC
TRBJ2-1	TRBV27	.	.	CASSRAYNEQFF	TGTGCCAGCAGTCGCGCGTACAATGAGCAGTTCTTC
TRBJ1-3	TRBV28	few	TRBD1	CASSYRGPGNTIYF	TGTGCCAGCAGTTACAGGGGGCCAGGAAACACCATATATTTT
TRBJ2-3	TRBV27	.	.	CASSLWTAQDTQYF	TGTGCCAGCAGTTTATGGACAGCTCAAGATACGCAGTATTTT
TRBJ2-1	TRBV6-5	.	TRBD2	CASSLGLAGLNEQFF	TGTGCCAGCAGTCTAGGACTAGCGGGGCTCAATGAGCAGTTCTTC
TRBJ2-2	TRBV28	few	TRBD2	CASRPTSGSTGELFF	TGTGCCAGCAGGCCAACTAGCGGGAGCACCGGGGAGCTGTTTTTT
TRBJ1-2	TRBV5-4	once	TRBD1	CASSFGQASYGYTF	TGTGCCAGCAGCTTCGGACAGGCGTCGTATGGCTACACCTTC
TRBJ1-2	TRBV5-1	.	.	CASSLAGRSGSTF	TGCGCCAGCAGCTTGGCCGGCAGATCGGGATCCACCTTC
TRBJ2-1	TRBV12-3/TRBV12-4	once	.	CASSFGGGNEQFF	TGTGCCAGCAGTTTCGGGGGAGGCAATGAGCAGTTCTTC
TRBJ2-7	TRBV3-1/TRBV3-2	.	TRBD1	CASSPWGQVSYEQYF	TGTGCCAGCAGCCCCTGGGGACAGGTATCCTACGAGCAGTACTTC
TRBJ2-7	TRBV12-3/TRBV12-4	.	TRBD1	CASSPGGSYEQYF	TGTGCCAGCAGTCCAGGGGGCAGCTACGAGCAGTACTTC
TRBJ2-2	TRBV27	.	TRBD2	CASSSPGLAGGPGTGELFF	TGTGCCAGCAGTTCTCCCGGACTAGCGGGGGGGCCGGGCACCGGGGAGCTGTTTTTT
TRBJ2-7	TRBV27	.	TRBD2	CASGLDTQYF	TGTGCCAGCGGACTAGATACGCAGTACTTC
TRBJ1-3	TRBV6-5	.	.	CASSLGNTIYF	TGTGCCAGCAGCCTTGGAAACACCATATATTTT
TRBJ2-2	TRBV3-1/TRBV3-2	.	.	CASSQVSGGRNTGELFF	TGTGCCAGCAGCCAAGTATCCGGGGGGCGTAACACCGGGGAGCTGTTTTTT